The rows below give T cell receptor beta chains drawn from one sample of a study of patients and donors after allogeneic stem cell transplantation. TCRdb reprocessed the RT-PCR reads via MiXCR and lists one record per CDR3 protein. The top ten hold 7.2% of the sample, which has hundreds of thousands of distinct CDR3 sequences, about a sixth seen once. The sequenced sample consisted of blood, either unsorted or a sorted T cell fraction (not recorded which). The origin of the receptors is a human donor who was either an allogeneic HSCT recipient or a stem cell or donor lymphocyte infusion donor (not recorded which). It is not recorded whose cells these are; they may come from a transplant donor. CDR3s include the opening cysteine and the closing phenylalanine or tryptophan. The order of the fields is CDR3 protein, CDR3 DNA, V gene, D gene, clone size, J gene. A D gene is named only where the DNA matches it firmly. The listing skips clone size in some rows; elsewhere it reads once, few, many or a size class.

cdr3_aa: CASSLEVSYGYTF
cdr3_nt: TGTGCCAGCAGTTTAGAAGTCAGCTATGGCTACACCTTC
v_call: TRBV12-3/TRBV12-4
d_call: .
clone_size: few
j_call: TRBJ1-2

cdr3_aa: CASSSSRDRGGYTF
cdr3_nt: TGTGCCAGCAGTTCAAGCCGGGACAGGGGCGGTTACACCTTC
v_call: TRBV2
d_call: TRBD1
clone_size: few
j_call: TRBJ1-2

cdr3_aa: CASSLDTYNSPLHF
cdr3_nt: TGCGCCAGCAGCTTGGACACCTATAATTCACCCCTCCACTTT
v_call: TRBV5-1
d_call: .
clone_size: many
j_call: TRBJ1-6

cdr3_aa: CSANHPGPTNEKLFF
cdr3_nt: TGCAGTGCTAATCATCCGGGACCAACTAATGAAAAACTGTTTTTT
v_call: TRBV20-1
d_call: .
clone_size: few
j_call: TRBJ1-4

cdr3_aa: CASSLDGTGSNQPQHF
cdr3_nt: TGTGCCAGCAGTTTAGACGGGACAGGGAGCAATCAGCCCCAGCATTTT
v_call: TRBV27
d_call: TRBD1
clone_size: few
j_call: TRBJ1-5

cdr3_aa: CASSRWTENTGELFF
cdr3_nt: TGCGCCAGCAGCCGGTGGACAGAGAACACCGGGGAGCTGTTTTTT
v_call: TRBV4-3
d_call: .
clone_size: .
j_call: TRBJ2-2

cdr3_aa: CASSDRQGTTYEQYF
cdr3_nt: TGTGCCAGCAGCGACCGACAGGGGACCACCTACGAGCAGTACTTC
v_call: TRBV9
d_call: TRBD1
clone_size: few
j_call: TRBJ2-7

cdr3_aa: CASRTGLAYEQYF
cdr3_nt: TGTGCCAGCAGGACGGGACTAGCGTACGAGCAGTACTTC
v_call: TRBV2
d_call: TRBD2
clone_size: .
j_call: TRBJ2-7

cdr3_aa: CASSLQPAYEQYF
cdr3_nt: TGTGCCAGCAGTTTACAGCCCGCCTACGAGCAGTACTTC
v_call: TRBV28
d_call: .
clone_size: .
j_call: TRBJ2-7

cdr3_aa: CASSRDRGRHEQYF
cdr3_nt: TGTGCCAGCAGCAGGGACAGGGGTCGGCACGAGCAGTACTTC
v_call: TRBV21-1
d_call: .
clone_size: .
j_call: TRBJ2-7

cdr3_aa: CASSAQGHTDTQYF
cdr3_nt: TGTGCCAGCAGCGCACAGGGGCACACAGATACGCAGTATTTT
v_call: TRBV9
d_call: TRBD1
clone_size: .
j_call: TRBJ2-3

cdr3_aa: CASSPTSGILSGANVLTF
cdr3_nt: TGTGCCAGCAGTCCGACTAGCGGGATACTCTCTGGGGCCAACGTCCTGACTTTC
v_call: TRBV28
d_call: TRBD2
clone_size: few
j_call: TRBJ2-6

cdr3_aa: CASSPRGFQRGHTGELFF
cdr3_nt: TGTGCCAGCAGCCCGAGGGGGTTCCAGCGGGGACACACCGGGGAGCTGTTTTTT
v_call: TRBV11-1
d_call: .
clone_size: many
j_call: TRBJ2-2

cdr3_aa: CSANSRGARGSSYEQYF
cdr3_nt: TGCAGTGCTAACTCCCGCGGTGCGCGGGGGAGCTCCTACGAGCAGTACTTC
v_call: TRBV20-1
d_call: TRBD2
clone_size: few
j_call: TRBJ2-7

cdr3_aa: CASSRLGGSGANVLTF
cdr3_nt: TGTGCCAGCAGCAGGTTGGGGGGCTCTGGGGCCAACGTCCTGACTTTC
v_call: TRBV6-1
d_call: .
clone_size: few
j_call: TRBJ2-6

cdr3_aa: CASSRKPGQGINNEQFF
cdr3_nt: TGTGCCAGCAGCCGTAAGCCGGGACAGGGGATAAACAATGAGCAGTTCTTC
v_call: TRBV14
d_call: TRBD1
clone_size: .
j_call: TRBJ2-1

cdr3_aa: CASSPKGQIDGEKLFF
cdr3_nt: TGCGCCAGCAGCCCCAAAGGACAGATTGACGGCGAAAAACTGTTTTTT
v_call: TRBV4-3
d_call: .
clone_size: .
j_call: TRBJ1-4

cdr3_aa: CASSLIDSSGGYEQYF
cdr3_nt: TGTGCCAGCAGCCTCATCGATTCTAGCGGGGGCTACGAGCAGTACTTC
v_call: TRBV11-1
d_call: TRBD2
clone_size: few
j_call: TRBJ2-7

cdr3_aa: CASMGPRDTYNEQFF
cdr3_nt: TGTGCCAGCATGGGCCCGCGGGACACTTACAATGAGCAGTTCTTC
v_call: TRBV28
d_call: .
clone_size: .
j_call: TRBJ2-1

cdr3_aa: CASSLSHSNQPQHF
cdr3_nt: TGTGCCAGCAGTTTAAGTCATAGCAATCAGCCCCAGCATTTT
v_call: TRBV12-3/TRBV12-4
d_call: .
clone_size: few
j_call: TRBJ1-5

cdr3_aa: CASSLAGRTNEKLFF
cdr3_nt: TGTGCCAGCAGCTTAGCAGGACGGACTAATGAAAAACTGTTTTTT
v_call: TRBV7-9
d_call: .
clone_size: .
j_call: TRBJ1-4

cdr3_aa: CATSDPSSSSYNEQFF
cdr3_nt: TGTGCCACCAGTGATCCGTCTTCTTCCTCCTACAATGAGCAGTTCTTC
v_call: TRBV24-1
d_call: .
clone_size: .
j_call: TRBJ2-1

cdr3_aa: CASSQTGTSGFRIEQFF
cdr3_nt: TGTGCCAGCAGCCAAACCGGGACTAGCGGGTTCCGGATTGAGCAGTTCTTC
v_call: TRBV4-2
d_call: TRBD2
clone_size: .
j_call: TRBJ2-1

cdr3_aa: CASSLEDSPNTEAFF
cdr3_nt: TGTGCCAGTAGTTTAGAGGACTCTCCGAACACTGAAGCTTTCTTT
v_call: TRBV19
d_call: .
clone_size: .
j_call: TRBJ1-1

cdr3_aa: CASSLVAGADGQYF
cdr3_nt: TGCGCCAGCAGCTTAGTGGCGGGAGCGGACGGGCAGTACTTC
v_call: TRBV5-1
d_call: TRBD2
clone_size: .
j_call: TRBJ2-7

cdr3_aa: CASSQGFSSGGDTQYF
cdr3_nt: TGCGCCAGCAGCCAAGGATTCTCTAGCGGGGGGGATACGCAGTATTTT
v_call: TRBV4-3
d_call: TRBD2
clone_size: few
j_call: TRBJ2-3

cdr3_aa: CATSDPTDRSYEQYF
cdr3_nt: TGTGCCACCAGTGATCCCACTGACCGGAGTTACGAGCAGTACTTC
v_call: TRBV24-1
d_call: .
clone_size: many
j_call: TRBJ2-7

cdr3_aa: CASSTPRRVLMNTEAFF
cdr3_nt: TGTGCCAGTAGTACCCCCAGGAGGGTACTTATGAACACTGAAGCTTTCTTT
v_call: TRBV19
d_call: .
clone_size: .
j_call: TRBJ1-1

cdr3_aa: CATSGQNTDTQYF
cdr3_nt: TGTGCCACCTCGGGACAGAACACAGATACGCAGTATTTT
v_call: TRBV28
d_call: TRBD1
clone_size: few
j_call: TRBJ2-3

cdr3_aa: CASRQGKGQDEKLFF
cdr3_nt: TGCGCCAGCAGACAAGGGAAGGGACAGGATGAAAAACTGTTTTTT
v_call: TRBV4-1
d_call: TRBD1
clone_size: .
j_call: TRBJ1-4

cdr3_aa: CASSRRGAGEKLFF
cdr3_nt: TGTGCCAGCAGTAGGCGAGGGGCAGGCGAAAAACTGTTTTTT
v_call: TRBV5-6
d_call: .
clone_size: few
j_call: TRBJ1-4

cdr3_aa: CASSHGTSGSISTDTQYF
cdr3_nt: TGTGCCAGCAGTCACGGGACTAGCGGGAGCATAAGCACAGATACGCAGTATTTT
v_call: TRBV27
d_call: TRBD2
clone_size: .
j_call: TRBJ2-3

cdr3_aa: CASSLGRIWNEQFF
cdr3_nt: TGCGCCAGCAGCCTCGGACGTATTTGGAATGAGCAGTTCTTC
v_call: TRBV4-1
d_call: .
clone_size: .
j_call: TRBJ2-1

cdr3_aa: CASSRDTLPAETQYF
cdr3_nt: TGTGCCAGCAGCCGGGACACCTTACCGGCGGAGACCCAGTACTTC
v_call: TRBV6-1
d_call: .
clone_size: few
j_call: TRBJ2-5

cdr3_aa: CASNSDRADGYTF
cdr3_nt: TGTGCCAGCAACTCGGACAGGGCGGATGGCTACACCTTC
v_call: TRBV12-3/TRBV12-4
d_call: TRBD1
clone_size: .
j_call: TRBJ1-2

cdr3_aa: CSAKISGGTSSYEQYF
cdr3_nt: TGCAGTGCTAAGATTAGCGGGGGGACGAGCTCCTACGAGCAGTACTTC
v_call: TRBV20-1
d_call: TRBD2
clone_size: few
j_call: TRBJ2-7

cdr3_aa: CASSGQGRTEAFF
cdr3_nt: TGTGCCAGCAGTGGACAGGGGAGGACTGAAGCTTTCTTT
v_call: TRBV27
d_call: TRBD1
clone_size: few
j_call: TRBJ1-1

cdr3_aa: CATSDSGTAIQYF
cdr3_nt: TGTGCCACCAGTGATTCCGGGACAGCCATTCAGTACTTC
v_call: TRBV24-1
d_call: TRBD1
clone_size: .
j_call: TRBJ2-4

cdr3_aa: CSATGTPANSPLHF
cdr3_nt: TGCAGTGCAACCGGGACGCCCGCTAATTCACCCCTCCACTTT
v_call: TRBV20-1
d_call: .
clone_size: few
j_call: TRBJ1-6

cdr3_aa: CASSMGQGLNTEAFF
cdr3_nt: TGTGCCAGCAGTATGGGCCAGGGCCTGAACACTGAAGCTTTCTTT
v_call: TRBV6-1
d_call: .
clone_size: few
j_call: TRBJ1-1

cdr3_aa: CASSPGLTGGDTQYF
cdr3_nt: TGTGCCAGCTCACCGGGACTAACCGGAGGAGATACGCAGTATTTT
v_call: TRBV18
d_call: TRBD2
clone_size: .
j_call: TRBJ2-3

cdr3_aa: CATSSPTSRDGYTF
cdr3_nt: TGTGCCACCAGCAGCCCAACCTCCAGGGATGGCTACACCTTC
v_call: TRBV15
d_call: .
clone_size: once
j_call: TRBJ1-2

cdr3_aa: CASSLWDLGDGYTF
cdr3_nt: TGTGCCAGCAGCTTATGGGACCTAGGGGACGGCTACACCTTC
v_call: TRBV7-2
d_call: .
clone_size: few
j_call: TRBJ1-2